This T cell receptor beta chain was profiled in a study of radiotherapy plus CTLA-4 blockade in lung cancer. Study-wide points: Strongest reported response predictors: early blood clone changes and post-radiation interferon-beta. Radiotherapy with ipilimumab was followed by blood expansion of tumor-derived clones.

The assay was immunoSEQ multiplex PCR, and TCRdb's table has in-frame clones only and misses some. The repertoire holds 130,000 or so clones, with 85% to 90% as singletons. This clone was seen a few times. Its antigen is not known. In germline, CDR1 is ENHRY, CDR2 SYGVKD. After removal of 6 bases from V and 4 bases from J, the junction contained 3 bases not matched to a gene. CDR3 length: 12 residues. The study gave focal radiation plus ipilimumab CTLA-4 blockade to patients with chemo-refractory metastatic non-small-cell lung cancer. J is TRBJ2-7 and V is TRBV10-3; 7 bases match TRBD2. The material was peripheral blood, obtained from a patient treated with radiotherapy plus ipilimumab. This receptor was obtained from a human donor with non-small cell lung cancer that progressed on radiotherapy plus ipilimumab. The CDR3 DNA follows: TGTGCCATCAGCGCTAGCGGATACGAGCAGTACTTC. Protein: CAISASGYEQYF.